The next 31 T cell receptor beta chains were all read from a single sample in a study of glioma-infiltrating T cells. TCR alpha and beta CDR3 regions were amplified from RNA using iRepertoire nested multiplex PCR. Using its own MiXCR run on the multiplex PCR reads, TCRdb lists one record per CDR3 protein. The table has roughly 100,000 distinct CDR3 sequences, 25% to 30% seen once. The sample taken for sequencing was glioma tissue, nonneoplastic brain tissue, or PBMCs (not recorded which). The receptors originated from a human donor with low-grade glioma or glioblastoma, undergoing nonglioma brain surgery, or in good health (not recorded which).

At least ten counts were recorded for this clonotype. The V call is TRBV20-1, the J call TRBJ1-1, with a possible D match to TRBD1 (5 bases). Trimming stripped 3 bases from V and 2 bases from J, with 16 bases between. There are 15 residues in the CDR3. Per germline, CDR1 DFQATT and CDR2 SNEGSKA (reference sequence). The CDR3 bases are TGCAGTGCTAGGGGGGTGAGCGCAAAAAACACTGAAGCTTTCTTT. Protein product: CSARGVSAKNTEAFF.

As for this clonotype: A much bigger clone sits one base away, suggesting this may be a read error. This is likely a read error, given that the CDR3 carries no conserved phenylalanine or tryptophan at its end. The rearrangement uses TRBV28 and TRBJ2-7, with D perhaps TRBD1 (5 bases). CDR1 MDHEN and CDR2 SYDVKM come from the germline V gene. CDR3 length equals 13 residues. V was shortened by 4 bases and J by 1 base, with 8 bases between the two germline ends. This chain's CDR3 is CASSSGNSYEQYY. CDR3 coding DNA: TGTGCCAGCAGTTCAGGGAATTCCTACGAGCAGTACTAC.

Concerning this clonotype: A much larger clone differs by one base, so this may be a read error. CDR3 amino acids: CASSEGQLNQPQHF. CDR3 nucleotide sequence: TGTGCCAGCAGTGAAGGGCAGCTCAATCAGCCCCAGCATTTT. This chain links TRBV6-1 with TRBJ1-5, with D unclear. CDR1 is MNHNS, CDR2 SASEGT, per germline. V dropped 1 base and J dropped 3 bases, with 7 bases sitting between them. This CDR3 has 14 residues.

As concerns this clonotype: A junction end diverges from the germline sequence, so it may reflect a read error. The chain uses TRBV12-3 or TRBV12-4 and TRBJ1-1; 7 bases match TRBD1. The CDR3 contains 15 residues. CDR3 region: CASSPNRGANTEAFF. The CDR3 region has the DNA TGTGCCAGCAGTCCGAACAGGGGAGCTAACACTGAAGCCTTCTTT.

This clonotype has a handful of counts. The gene calls are TRBV4-3 and TRBJ1-1; TRBD1 agrees at 7 bases. The ends lost 3 bases at V and 4 bases at J; junction bases unmatched: 5. Germline CDR1 and CDR2: LGHNA and YSLEER. CDR3 length equals 14 residues. The CDR3 is CASSHQTGPTEAFF. The CDR3 DNA is TGCGCCAGCAGCCACCAGACAGGGCCCACTGAAGCTTTCTTT.

This clonotype was seen a handful of times. The genes are TRBV4-1 and TRBJ2-4, with D possibly TRBD2 on 6 matching bases. Trimming pared 0 bases from V and 6 bases from J, leaving 12 bases between. There are 15 residues in the CDR3. Germline values: CDR1 MGHRA, CDR2 YSYEKL. The CDR3: CASSQDSMGGNIQYF. In nucleotides, the CDR3 is TGCGCCAGCAGCCAAGATAGTATGGGGGGAAACATTCAGTACTTC.

This clonotype showed up just a few times. V is TRBV5-6 and J is TRBJ1-1, with TRBD1 matching over 9 bases. The germline V gene has CDR1 SGHDT and CDR2 YYEEEE. V gave up 4 bases and J gave up 1 base; unmatched junction bases: 5. The CDR3 covers 15 residues. The CDR3 sequence: CASSVRDRENTEAFF. The CDR3 coding sequence is TGTGCCAGCAGCGTCCGGGACAGGGAGAACACTGAAGCTTTCTTT.

A few counts support this clonotype. A much more abundant neighbour one base away suggests this may be a read error. V gene TRBV4-3 combines with J gene TRBJ2-6; D gene uncertain. CDR3 length: 15 residues. Germline CDR1 is LGHNA and CDR2 is YSLEER. The CDR3 DNA reads as TGCGCCAGCGGCCAAGATTGGGGTGGGGCCAACGTCCTGACTTTC. As protein: CASGQDWGGANVLTF.

This clonotype has ten or more counts. The gene calls are TRBV19 and TRBJ1-2; TRBD1 agrees at 8 bases. V lost 5 bases and J lost 6; bases outside the gene matches: 2. Germline CDR1 and CDR2: LNHDA and SQIVND (reference sequence). CDR3 length: 12 amino acids. The CDR3 sequence: CASSDRGDGYTF. For the CDR3, the DNA is TGTGCCAGTAGTGACAGGGGAGATGGCTACACCTTC.

CDR3: CASSTRPRGAYKETQYF. CDR3 in DNA: TGTGCCAGCAGCACCCGTCCAAGGGGGGCCTATAAAGAGACCCAGTACTTC. V is TRBV7-2 and J is TRBJ2-5; the D call may be TRBD1 or TRBD2 (6 bases each). The ends were cut back, 5 bases at V and 3 bases at J, with 22 bases in the middle. Germline lookup yields CDR1 SGHTA and CDR2 FQGNSA. There are 17 residues in the CDR3.

The sample holds many counts of this clonotype. The rearrangement links TRBV6-6 to TRBJ2-7; 7 nucleotides match TRBD1. V gave up 2 bases and J gave up 4 bases; unmatched junction bases: 2. The CDR3 covers 13 residues. The V gene's germline CDR1 is MNHNY and CDR2 SVGAGI (reference sequence). CDR3 nucleotide sequence: TGTGCCAGCAGTTACAACAGGGGATACGAGCAGTACTTC. The encoded protein is CASSYNRGYEQYF.

The chain links TRBV7-9 to TRBJ2-5; D remains unclear. The CDR3 totals 16 residues. The germline V and J ends were trimmed by 7 bases and 2 bases, with 20 bases remaining between them. CDR1 is SEHNR, CDR2 FQNEAQ, per germline (reference sequence). In DNA, the CDR3 is TGTGCCAGCACCTCAGGTAACGCCTACGGGCAAGAGACCCAGTACTTC. Translated, it gives CASTSGNAYGQETQYF.

The genes are TRBV7-2 and TRBJ2-1; TRBD2 aligns across 8 bases. Germline trimming cut 5 bases from V and 9 bases from J; bases unmatched to any gene: 12. Germline V gene lookup returns CDR1 SGHTA and CDR2 FQGNSA. The CDR3 spans 15 residues. The CDR3 protein is CASSPGDLAGFEQFF. The CDR3 bases are TGTGCCAGCAGCCCCGGGGACCTAGCGGGTTTTGAGCAGTTCTTC.

This clonotype was seen repeatedly, ten times or more. In nucleotides, the CDR3 is TGTGCCAGCAGCATTGGGACAGGCGAGCAGTACTTC. Its translation is CASSIGTGEQYF. J is TRBJ2-7 and V is TRBV5-4, with 8 bases that match TRBD1. Germline CDR1 SGHNT, CDR2 YYREEE (reference sequence). This CDR3 spans 12 amino acids. Losses at the gene ends were 4 bases for V and 6 bases for J; bases not matched to a gene: 3.

The chain joins TRBV19 to TRBJ1-3; D uncertain. The V end was cut by 6 bases, the J end by 0 bases, with 18 bases between. CDR1 is LNHDA, CDR2 SQIVND, per germline (reference sequence). The length of the CDR3 is 17 residues. The DNA of the CDR3 is TGTGCCAGTAGGCATCCCCCATCCATGGACTCTGGAAACACCATATATTTT. Residues: CASRHPPSMDSGNTIYF.

This chain links TRBV7-9 with TRBJ2-2, with D uncertain. This CDR3 region has 15 residues. Trimming removed 8 bases from V and 6 bases from J, with 19 bases in between. From germline, CDR1 is SEHNR and CDR2 FQNEAQ (reference sequence). CDR3 residues: CASATWTASAGELFF. DNA of the CDR3: TGTGCCAGCGCAACTTGGACGGCCTCAGCCGGGGAGCTGTTTTTT.

Remarks on this clonotype: Just one base apart from a much larger clone, this may be a read error. The chain is built from TRBV6-1 and TRBJ2-5; D remains unclear. The germline gives CDR1 MNHNS, CDR2 SASEGT. The CDR3 has 13 residues. The CDR3, as DNA: TGTGCCAGCAGCCAGACGGCGCAAGAGACCAAGTACTTC. This sequence encodes CASSQTAQETKYF.

As concerns this clonotype: A much bigger clone sits one base away, suggesting this may be a read error. This chain uses TRBV12-3 or TRBV12-4 with TRBJ1-1, with 7 bases matching TRBD1. This CDR3 has 15 amino acids. This CDR3 is CASSFSAGGGTEDFF. CDR3 coding DNA: TGTGCCAGCAGTTTTTCGGCAGGGGGTGGAACTGAAGATTTCTTT.

This clonotype was found many times. The chain uses TRBV3-1 and TRBJ1-1; D gene unclear. The V and J ends lost 2 bases and 1 base respectively, with 8 bases between them. In germline, CDR1 is LGHDT, CDR2 YNNKEL (reference sequence). This CDR3 region has 14 residues. CDR3 nucleotides: TGTGCCAGCAGCCAACGTGGGTCGAACACTGAAGCTTTCTTT. Its protein is CASSQRGSNTEAFF.

This chain joins TRBV19 and TRBJ1-2; no firm D call. Per germline, CDR1 LNHDA and CDR2 SQIVND (reference sequence). Trimming cost V 5 bases and J 1 base, with 11 bases left between them. The CDR3 has 14 amino acids. The CDR3 region is CASSPGRLNYGYTF. DNA for the CDR3: TGTGCCAGTAGTCCGGGTCGGCTTAACTATGGCTACACCTTC.

This clonotype has just a few counts. This chain joins TRBV12-3 or TRBV12-4 and TRBJ2-3; tentative D call: TRBD1 (6 bases). CDR3 length equals 14 residues. Trimming pared 8 bases from V and 2 bases from J, leaving 14 bases between. The chain's CDR3 is CASSPYRATDTQYF. In DNA form, the CDR3 reads TGTGCCAGCTCTCCGTACAGGGCCACAGATACGCAGTATTTT.

The table lists this clonotype with many counts. The gene calls are TRBV20-1 and TRBJ2-7, with 7 nucleotides matching TRBD1. The CDR3 is 13 residues long. The V gene end was trimmed by 2 bases and the J gene end by 2 bases; junction bases not matched to a gene: 3. Germline CDR1 and CDR2: DFQATT and SNEGSKA (reference sequence). In DNA form, the CDR3 reads TGCAGTGCTAGATTAGGGGGCCCCTACGAGCAGTACTTC. Its protein is CSARLGGPYEQYF.

This clonotype was picked up many times. This chain joins TRBV6-1 and TRBJ1-6; the match to TRBD1 covers 8 bases. Germline values: CDR1 MNHNS, CDR2 SASEGT. Trimming cost V 5 bases and J 6 bases; bases outside gene matches: 3. This CDR3 has 14 amino acids. In DNA form, the CDR3 reads TGTGCCAGCAGTCTGACAGGGGCTAATTCACCCCTCCACTTT. It encodes CASSLTGANSPLHF.

This clonotype was recorded at least ten times. The chain couples TRBV27 to TRBJ1-5; D is uncertain. The germline CDR1 and CDR2 sequences are MNHEY and SMNVEV (reference sequence). Trimming removed 0 bases at V and 3 bases at J, with 9 bases between. This CDR3 comprises 15 residues. The CDR3 here is CASSLSLPSNQPQHF. The CDR3 nucleotides read TGTGCCAGCAGTTTATCTCTCCCTTCCAATCAGCCCCAGCATTTT.

This sequence joins TRBV18 and TRBJ1-2, with D hard to call. V lost 3 bases to trimming and J lost 4 bases, with 12 bases between them. The germline V gene has CDR1 KGHSH and CDR2 LQKENI. This CDR3 spans 14 amino acids. CDR3 coding DNA: TGTGCCAGCTCACCGGGCGGTGACATCTATGGCTACACCTTC. It codes for CASSPGGDIYGYTF.

This clonotype was found many times. This chain links TRBV12-3 or TRBV12-4 with TRBJ2-5; TRBD2 matches at 7 bases. The V segment lost 7 bases and the J segment 5 bases; nucleotides outside the gene matches: 1. The CDR3 is 11 amino acids. Written as DNA, the CDR3 is TGTGCCAGCACGCGGGGGGAGACCCAGTACTTC. This encodes CASTRGETQYF.

This clonotype was picked up one time. The V and J genes are TRBV11-2 and TRBJ2-5; a possible D gene is TRBD2 (5 bases). The CDR3 has 16 residues. Germline values: CDR1 SGHAT, CDR2 FQNNGV. Trimming pared 1 base from V and 1 base from J, leaving 13 bases between. CDR3 protein: CASSLVSGVPQETQYF. The CDR3 bases are TGTGCCAGCAGCTTAGTGTCCGGGGTACCCCAAGAGACCCAGTACTTC.

This clonotype was seen many times. The V gene is TRBV20-1, the J gene TRBJ2-7, with 7 nucleotides matching TRBD1. After removal of 6 bases from V and 0 bases from J, the junction contained 11 bases not matched to a gene. This CDR3 contains 15 residues. Germline CDR1 DFQATT, CDR2 SNEGSKA (reference sequence). The CDR3 region is CSARTGRGSSYEQYF. The CDR3 DNA is TGCAGTGCGAGAACCGGCAGGGGGAGCTCCTACGAGCAGTACTTC.

The sample holds many counts of this clonotype. This chain uses TRBV6-2 or TRBV6-3 with TRBJ2-3; 10 nucleotides line up with TRBD2. V gave up 0 bases and J gave up 4 bases; unmatched junction bases: 7. The germline CDR1 and CDR2 sequences are MNHEY and SVGEGT. There are 17 residues in the CDR3. In DNA form, the CDR3 reads TGTGCCAGCAGTTACTCCTTCAGCGGGGGGGCATCAGATACGCAGTATTTT. Protein product: CASSYSFSGGASDTQYF.

This clonotype was observed many times. The CDR3 nucleotides read TGTGCCAGCAGTTACGGGACTAGCGGGCCATCTAGGGATACGCAGTATTTT. Translating gives CASSYGTSGPSRDTQYF. V usage is TRBV6-2 or TRBV6-3 and J usage is TRBJ2-3; 12 bases agree with TRBD2. V was clipped by 2 bases and J by 6 bases; unmatched bases: 9. Germline CDR1 reads MNHEY; CDR2 reads SVGEGT. The CDR3 length is 17 residues.

This clonotype was seen a handful of times. The V and J genes are TRBV5-1 and TRBJ1-2; 8 bases align to TRBD1. V trimming: 2 bases; J trimming: 6 bases; junction bases outside the gene matches: 12. Germline CDR1 reads SGHRS; CDR2 reads YFSETQ. The CDR3 totals 16 residues. The CDR3 DNA reads TGCGCCAGCAGCTTATCTGTTCCCGGACAGGGCCATGGCTACACCTTC. Protein product: CASSLSVPGQGHGYTF.